The 18 T cell receptor beta chains below all came from one sample that was sequenced in a study of T cell changes during pregnancy in multiple sclerosis (dated by TCRdb to the late 2010s). Library creation used the immunoSEQ multiplex PCR assay. TCRdb holds this immuneACCESS table with in-frame rearrangements only. Some clones are missing; in checked studies, unresolved V genes explain under half, and the rest has no known cause. The sample includes over 55,000 clones, with approximately 94% observed a single time. The ten largest make up 3.5% of the sample. The specimen was CD8+ T cells from peripheral blood mononuclear cells, collected in the third trimester of pregnancy. The receptors stem from a female donor with multiple sclerosis, enrolled in a pregnancy study.

This clone was seen more than once but under ten times. The J gene is TRBJ2-2, the V gene TRBV2; a possible D gene is TRBD2 (5 bases). The V and J ends lost 8 bases and 2 bases respectively, with 24 bases between them. CDR1 and CDR2 (germline): SNHLY, FYNNEI. CDR3 length equals 18 residues. The CDR3 loop reads CASSPLNPSTVNTGELFF. The CDR3 bases are TGTGCCAGCTCCCCCTTAAACCCTAGCACGGTTAACACCGGGGAGCTGTTTTTT.

This chain joins TRBV5-5 and TRBJ1-1; D ambiguous. Between the trimmed V and J ends, which lost 2 bases and 3 bases, there was a span of 14 bases. Germline V lookup: CDR1 SGHKS, CDR2 YYEKEE (reference sequence). This CDR3 spans 15 amino acids. DNA for the CDR3: TGTGCCAGCAGCTTTCAGCTCGGGATTCACACTGAAGCTTTCTTT. Its protein is CASSFQLGIHTEAFF.

The J gene is TRBJ2-7, the V gene TRBV7-9, with D possibly TRBD2 on 6 matching bases. V was cut by 1 base and J by 2 bases, with 21 bases left in between. Germline assignment: CDR1 SEHNR and CDR2 FQNEAQ (reference sequence). The CDR3 runs 18 residues. CDR3 DNA sequence: TGTGCCAGCAGCTTAGATTGGACTATTCATTCTCCTACCTACGAGCAGTACTTC. It codes for CASSLDWTIHSPTYEQYF.

The rearrangement links TRBV19 to TRBJ2-5, with 8 bases aligning to TRBD1. Germline CDR1 reads LNHDA; CDR2 reads SQIVND (reference sequence). Germline trimming cut 3 bases from V and 4 bases from J; bases unmatched to any gene: 10. The CDR3 extends over 16 amino acids. The DNA of the CDR3 is TGTGCCAGTAGTATGGGACAGGCTCGACACCCAGAGACCCAGTACTTC. As protein: CASSMGQARHPETQYF.

The chain is built from TRBV13 and TRBJ1-1, with D possibly being TRBD1 (6 bases). The V gene lost 4 bases and the J gene lost 8 bases, with 11 bases spanning the gap. Germline CDR1 and CDR2: PRHDT and FYEKMQ (reference sequence). This CDR3 spans 12 amino acids. In DNA form, the CDR3 reads TGTGCCAGCAGCTCGGGACACAGAGAAGCTTTCTTT. Amino acid sequence: CASSSGHREAFF.

The gene calls are TRBV9 and TRBJ2-1; 8 nucleotides line up with TRBD2. This CDR3 contains 17 residues. Trimming at V came to 0 bases and at J to 9 bases, leaving 14 bases not matched to a gene. Looked up from germline, CDR1 is SGDLS and CDR2 is YYNGEE. This chain's CDR3 is CASSVDVSPGGRTEQFF. The CDR3 nucleotides read TGTGCCAGCAGCGTAGACGTCTCTCCTGGCGGGAGGACTGAGCAGTTCTTC.

The chain recombines TRBV7-4 with TRBJ2-6, with TRBD1 identical over 8 bases. CDR3 length: 19 amino acids. The V and J ends lost 2 bases and 0 bases, in that order; junction bases with no gene match: 9. In germline, CDR1 is SGHVT, CDR2 SQSDAQ. DNA for the CDR3: TGTGCCAGCAGCTTAATTTGGGTCGACAGGGGCTCTGGGGCCAACGTCCTGACTTTC. Its protein is CASSLIWVDRGSGANVLTF.

The chain uses TRBV27 and TRBJ2-5, with a weak D call TRBD1 (5 bases). The V and J ends lost 3 bases and 2 bases respectively, with 13 bases between them. Per the germline V gene, CDR1 is MNHEY and CDR2 is SMNVEV (reference sequence). This CDR3 has 15 amino acids. The CDR3 region is CASSFFMTAQETQYF. The CDR3 DNA sequence: TGTGCCAGCAGTTTTTTCATGACAGCTCAAGAGACCCAGTACTTC.

V gene TRBV25-1 combines with J gene TRBJ1-6; no clear D gene. Germline V gene data show CDR1 as MGHDK and CDR2 as SYGVNS. CDR3 length: 15 amino acids. V was pared by 3 bases and J by 1 base, with 7 bases between. CDR3 nucleotide sequence: TGTGCCAGCAGTGATGCTAGTTCCTATAATTCACCCCTCCACTTT. It yields the protein CASSDASSYNSPLHF.

Here the CDR3 DNA reads TGTGCCAGCAGTTACTCGTTAAGGGAGTCCTCCACTGAAGCTTTCTTT. Its protein is CASSYSLRESSTEAFF. The chain has TRBV6-5 and TRBJ1-1; unclear D gene. Germline values: CDR1 MNHEY, CDR2 SVGAGI. CDR3 length: 16 amino acids. Between the trimmed V and J ends, which lost 0 bases and 4 bases, there was a span of 15 bases.

This clone turned up a few times. The genes are TRBV5-1 and TRBJ2-7; 7 bases line up with TRBD1. CDR1 is SGHRS and CDR2 is YFSETQ in the germline V gene. The CDR3 length is 16 residues. The ends lost 2 bases at V and 0 bases at J; junction bases unmatched: 8. As DNA, the CDR3 is TGCGCCAGCAGCTTATCCGGGACAGAGTTCTCCTACGAGCAGTACTTC. It codes for CASSLSGTEFSYEQYF.

The V call is TRBV9, the J call TRBJ2-5, with 7 bases identical to TRBD2. Germline CDR1 is SGDLS and CDR2 is YYNGEE. The CDR3 extends over 15 amino acids. V lost 0 bases to trimming and J lost 4 bases; unmatched junction nucleotides: 6. For the CDR3, the DNA is TGTGCCAGCAGCGTAGGCGGGGGTCGTCGAGAGACCCAGTACTTC. It codes for CASSVGGGRRETQYF.

To note about this clone: An end of the junction differs from the germline gene, which may be a read error. J is TRBJ1-1 and V is TRBV4-2, with a weak D call TRBD1 (5 bases). The CDR3 has 15 amino acids. Germline CDR1 is LGHNA and CDR2 is YNFKEQ. The CDR3 DNA reads as TGTGCCAGCAGCCAAGAGGGGTCAGGACACACGGAAGCTTTCTTT. This gives the protein CASSQEGSGHTEAFF.

The rearrangement joins TRBV4-1 to TRBJ2-1, with a tentative D call TRBD2 (6 bases). Trimming removed 0 bases from V and 7 bases from J, with 10 bases in between. Germline V CDR1 and CDR2: MGHRA, YSYEKL. CDR3 size: 14 residues. CDR3 loop: CASSQEGGGNEQFF. CDR3 DNA: TGCGCCAGCAGCCAAGAGGGAGGTGGAAATGAGCAGTTCTTC.

The chain combines TRBV4-1 with TRBJ2-2; 10 bases match TRBD2. Germline CDR1 reads MGHRA; CDR2 reads YSYEKL. Trimming took 1 base from V and 5 from J; bases not matched to a gene: 4. The CDR3 runs 16 residues. As DNA, the CDR3 is TGCGCCAGCAGCCAAGGGACTAGCGGCCGTACCGGGGAGCTGTTTTTT. Its protein is CASSQGTSGRTGELFF.

This clone showed up just once. The chain couples TRBV11-2 to TRBJ2-7; 10 bases are a match to TRBD2. Germline V gene lookup returns CDR1 SGHAT and CDR2 FQNNGV. Losses at the gene ends were 4 bases for V and 4 bases for J; bases not matched to a gene: 16. The CDR3 has 18 amino acids. The CDR3, as DNA: TGTGCCAGCAGCTATGGGACTAGCGATCCGTCCCGAGGGTACGAGCAGTACTTC. Amino acids: CASSYGTSDPSRGYEQYF.

The V call is TRBV27, the J call TRBJ2-1; TRBD2 matches at 11 bases. The germline V gene has CDR1 MNHEY and CDR2 SMNVEV (reference sequence). The CDR3 length is 15 residues. J gave up 8 bases and V 2 bases, and 5 bases lay outside the gene matches. The CDR3 DNA follows: TGTGCCAGCAGTTTAGGGACTAGCGGTTTAGATGAGCAGTTCTTC. Protein: CASSLGTSGLDEQFF.

CDR3 region: CASSQTSAGSYNEQFF. CDR3 bases: TGTGCCAGCAGCCAGACTAGCGCGGGCTCCTACAATGAGCAGTTCTTC. V is TRBV14 and J is TRBJ2-1, with 8 bases aligning to TRBD2. CDR3 length: 16 amino acids. With V trimmed by 3 bases and J by 0 bases, 4 bases remained unmatched. From germline, CDR1 is SGHDN and CDR2 FVKESK.